What follows describes a single T cell receptor beta chain. This sample was taken from a study of neurological immune-mediated disorders. The time point denotes: technical triplicate 2. Each CDR3 protein is one row after TCRdb ran MiXCR on the 5' RACE reads. In the table there are about 55,000 distinct CDR3 sequences, around 24% of which are singletons. Germline CDR1 is SGHDN and CDR2 is FVKESK. CDR3 length: 15 residues. Trimming pared 1 base from V and 4 bases from J, leaving 14 bases between. Sample: PBMCs. The chain couples TRBV14 to TRBJ2-7; D may correspond to TRBD1 or TRBD2 (5 bases each). This clonotype originated in a man aged 55-75 years with HTLV-1-associated myelopathy (HAM/TSP). The CDR3 DNA follows: TGTGCCAGCAGCCAAGCCTGGGACCGACCTTACGAGCAGTACTTC. This translates into CASSQAWDRPYEQYF.